The clone carrying this T cell receptor (beta chain) was seen a handful of times. TCRdb ran MiXCR on the 5' RACE reads and lists one entry per CDR3 protein. The table has hundreds of thousands of distinct CDR3 sequences, 8.6% seen once. This sample was taken from a study of identical twins. With 3 bases clipped from V and 8 bases from J, the junction kept 3 bases outside the gene matches. Germline loops: CDR1 SEHNR, CDR2 FQNEAQ (reference sequence). This CDR3 has 14 amino acids. This sample also belongs to another study, concerning yellow fever vaccine responses in identical twins.

Sequencing used PBMCs. The chain has TRBV7-9 and TRBJ2-1; TRBD1 matches at 11 bases. The TCR was taken from a young woman in good health. The CDR3 region is CASSFGDRGDEQFF. In nucleotides, the CDR3 is TGTGCCAGCAGCTTCGGGGACAGGGGGGATGAGCAGTTCTTC.